This T cell receptor (beta chain) was identified during a study of blood T cells in healthy people across ages (dated by TCRdb to the mid-2010s). With regard to the full study: In model experiments, template switching captured roughly one uniquely barcoded TCR beta cDNA molecule for every two T cells. Using the same blood draw, the study looked at two additional independent replicas of 1 million unique cDNA reads for two donors, one aged 18 to 30 and the other aged 80 or older. Donors were grouped into four age groups: young (average about 15 years), middle-aged (39), aged (roughly 62) and long-lived (82). To track age-related changes in TCR beta repertoire diversity, the study relied on deep sequencing normalized with unique cDNA molecular identifiers. Broader findings and caveats from the paper: The percentage of naive T cells measured by flow cytometry correlated strongly with observed TCR beta diversity. Observed TCR beta diversity per million T cells fell roughly linearly with age, and a significant reduction was already apparent by age around 40. The long-lived group showed more naive CD4+ T cells, fewer expanded clones and increased TCR diversity than the aged group, suggesting age selection. Because donor CMV infection status was unknown, age-related changes in expanded clonotypes were potentially confounded. Estimates of total diversity based on one million sequenced T cells were considered lower bounds and underestimates. Because profiling used bulk unsorted PBMCs, naive and antigen-experienced compartments could not be compared conclusively.

Preparation of the library involved 5' RACE. Sequencing relied on an Illumina HiSeq 2500. A second PCR of roughly 7 to 12 cycles was performed with a sample-barcoded 5' primer and a J-beta primer mix. A unique molecular identifier was introduced onto each TCR beta cDNA molecule by a template-switch 5' adaptor carrying 12 random nucleotides. Each sample yielded at least 2.5 million CDR3-containing paired-end reads. All of the RNA was converted into first-strand cDNA using the Mint cDNA synthesis kit, with a TRBC-specific oligonucleotide serving as the primer. All cDNA was treated with uracil-DNA glycosylase and then went through a first 18-cycle PCR with the universal primers M1SS and BC2_uni_R. The study's processing was this. For normalization, 1 million high-quality reads were randomly selected from each sample, with every read carrying a distinct molecular identifier. Instead of being binned into consensus sequences, reads with shared molecular identifiers were discarded. MiTCR, set to a Q25 quality threshold and the strictest error-elimination algorithm, was used for CDR3 identification, clonotype clustering and error correction. A nonparametric unseen species model with Euler transformation was used to estimate lower-bound total TCR beta diversity. TCRdb reprocessing: public reads trimmed at Q25 with fastp, clones called with MiXCR, in-frame beta chains kept. Rows are unified per CDR3 protein, each entry keeping the most common DNA and genes. The V and J calls come from TCRdb's annotation, not from the publication. Within this sample are almost 550,000 distinct CDR3 sequences, with approximately 25% of them counted one time only. The top ten clonotypes cover around 10% of the sample.

From cysteine to phenylalanine, the CDR3 is 16 amino acids long. Only the CDR3 region is kept as DNA, spanning 48 bases read in frame from base 1. CDR1 is given as LNHDA and CDR2 as SQIVND, both from the germline V gene (reference sequence). About this clonotype itself: Its binding antigen is unknown. One end of the junction does not line up with germline, which may come from a read error.

The donors were 40 or so Caucasian individuals from Russia, aged 6 to 90 years, who were systemically healthy. Around 10 milliliters of peripheral blood were drawn from each donor into EDTA-treated Vacutainer tubes. Ficoll-Paque density-gradient centrifugation was used to isolate PBMCs, with at least 6.5 million per sample. Total RNA, at least 6 micrograms per sample, was extracted from PBMCs with Trizol reagent. Naive CD45RAhigh/CD27high T cell percentages were measured by flow cytometry on a PBMC aliquot from every donor. The data also belong to a second study, concerning T cells of mothers and their children. The second study's paper adds: Nine systemically healthy Caucasian individuals, comprising three mothers and their six children, were included as donors. cDNA synthesis consumed the entire amount of extracted RNA, loaded at around 1.5 ug RNA in each 15 ul reaction. In the second PCR, sample barcodes and 2-4 random nucleotides were introduced via the M1S primer. Over 9.5 million TCR beta CDR3 reads came from each mother, compared with around 3 million reads from each child. TCR recombination output is similarly shaped by thymic selection in related and unrelated pairs, with a minor effect exerted by inherited differences. Normalized repertoire overlap was always slightly but never significantly higher in related than unrelated mother-child pairs. Persistent microchimeric T cell clones were not detected, at a sensitivity of approximately 100 clones per million clonotypes. In the study, deep NGS was used to compare the TCR beta repertoires of mothers and children, and features distinguishing related mother-child pairs from unrelated individuals were sought. On average, the children were approximately 11 +/- 4 years old, while the mothers were roughly 40 +/- 4 years old. After adapter ligation was performed with NEBNext reagents, the libraries were sequenced on an Illumina HiSeq 2000 with 100+100 nt paired-end reads. To prevent cross-contamination, the mother and child libraries were prepared a month apart and were sequenced in separate runs. Between roughly 500,000 and 2,300,000 distinct TCR beta clonotypes were identified per donor. Naive TCR beta clonotypes were estimated from low-frequency clonotypes matched to each donor's FACS-determined naive share, without sorting.

This clonotype was sampled from a boy aged 5-17 years in good health. In this chain, TRBV19 is recombined with TRBJ2-5; TRBD2 is possibly the D segment (7 matching bases). The specimen was blood. At the DNA level, the sequence is TGTGCCAGTAGTACAACATCCAGGGGCGCGGGAGAGGCCCAGTACTTC. Its amino acids are CASSTTSRGAGEAQYF.